This TCR beta chain was captured by sequencing in a study of blood T cell repertoires in COVID-19. V was trimmed by 5 bases and J by 0 bases, leaving 19 bases between them. The CDR3 runs 17 residues. Germline CDR1 and CDR2: SGHAT and FQNNGV. This clone was seen just once. Produced via immunoSEQ multiplex PCR; TCRdb's table is partial and in-frame only. The table includes tens of thousands of clones, approximately 90% detected once. The clonotype originates from a woman aged 60 to 75 with acute or convalescent COVID-19. The specimen was peripheral blood. The chain joins TRBV11-2 to TRBJ1-2; D perhaps matches TRBD1 (6 bases). The CDR3: CASSNSRGSGTNYGYTF. The CDR3 nucleotides are TGTGCCAGCAGCAATAGCAGGGGCTCCGGAACTAACTATGGCTACACCTTC.